The 7 T cell receptor beta chains reported below all come from one sample, sequenced in a study of graft-versus-host responses after intestinal transplantation. TCRdb keeps only in-frame clones here, not all; method: immunoSEQ multiplex PCR. The table records under 150,000 clones, approximately 90% of them present only once. Their target antigens are unknown. Sequenced here: unstimulated CD4+ T cells sorted from spleen or lymph node cells, sampled before intestinal transplant. The receptor set was obtained from a human donor who received an intestinal transplant.

The J gene is TRBJ2-5, the V gene TRBV10-2; D call uncertain. The CDR3 spans 14 residues. Germline-derived CDR1 and CDR2 are WSHSY and SAAADI. With 1 base removed from V and 2 bases from J, the gap between germline ends came to 8 bases. The CDR3 loop is CASSEYSTQETQYF. CDR3 DNA sequence: TGCGCCAGCAGTGAGTACTCCACTCAAGAGACCCAGTACTTC.

The CDR3 DNA is TGTGCCAGCAGCGCCCCCTGGGGGACTAAAACCGGGGAGCTGTTTTTT. It translates to CASSAPWGTKTGELFF. The chain uses TRBV9 and TRBJ2-2, with 7 bases matching TRBD2. This CDR3 has 16 residues. V trimming: 3 bases; J trimming: 5 bases; junction bases outside the gene matches: 10. Germline CDR1 is SGDLS and CDR2 is YYNGEE.

The rearrangement joins TRBV4-1 to TRBJ1-2, with D possibly being TRBD1 (5 bases). The CDR3 extends over 16 amino acids. V lost 3 bases and J 0 bases, leaving 14 bases between the germline ends. Looked up from germline, CDR1 is MGHRA and CDR2 is YSYEKL. Written as DNA, the CDR3 is TGCGCCAGCAGCCAGCCGACAGCCCTCTCTAACTATGGCTACACCTTC. It translates to CASSQPTALSNYGYTF.

V usage is TRBV7-2 and J usage is TRBJ1-4, with 7 bases lining up with TRBD1. The V segment lost 3 bases and the J segment 11 bases; nucleotides outside the gene matches: 15. The CDR3 totals 16 residues. Germline CDR1 is SGHTA and CDR2 is FQGNSA. DNA of the CDR3: TGTGCCAGCAGCTTTCGACAGGGAGGCCCAGGAGGGAAACTGTTTTTT. It codes for CASSFRQGGPGGKLFF.

In nucleotides, the CDR3 is TGTGCCAGCACCCTAGCAGGGGTTAATGAAAAACTGTTTTTT. Translation: CASTLAGVNEKLFF. This chain uses TRBV28 with TRBJ1-4, with D tentatively TRBD1 (6 bases). Germline V CDR1 and CDR2: MDHEN, SYDVKM. This CDR3 has 14 amino acids. Trimming left V 7 bases short and J 4 bases short, with 13 bases between.

This CDR3 reads CASSYQGGAGELFF. In DNA form, the CDR3 reads TGCGCCAGCAGCTATCAAGGGGGGGCCGGGGAGCTGTTTTTT. The genes are TRBV5-1 and TRBJ2-2; a possible D gene is TRBD2 (7 bases). Germline CDR1 SGHRS, CDR2 YFSETQ. The CDR3 sequence is 14 residues long. The V gene lost 3 bases and the J gene lost 6 bases, with 12 bases spanning the gap. The whole variable domain, filled in from reference TRBV5-1 and TRBJ2-2, reads KAGVTQTPRYLIKTRGQQVTLSCSPISGHRSVSWYQQTPGQGLQFLFEYFSETQRNKGNFPGRFSGRQFSNSRSEMNVSTLELGDSALYLCASSYQGGAGELFFGEGSRLTVL.

The chain carries TRBV6-4 and TRBJ2-2; TRBD1 agrees at 9 bases. Losses at the gene ends were 6 bases for V and 5 bases for J; bases not matched to a gene: 4. This CDR3 has 14 residues. The V gene's germline CDR1 is MRHNA and CDR2 SNTAGT. CDR3 sequence reads: CASSGTGLTGELFF. The DNA for the CDR3 is TGTGCCAGCAGCGGGACAGGGCTTACCGGGGAGCTGTTTTTT.